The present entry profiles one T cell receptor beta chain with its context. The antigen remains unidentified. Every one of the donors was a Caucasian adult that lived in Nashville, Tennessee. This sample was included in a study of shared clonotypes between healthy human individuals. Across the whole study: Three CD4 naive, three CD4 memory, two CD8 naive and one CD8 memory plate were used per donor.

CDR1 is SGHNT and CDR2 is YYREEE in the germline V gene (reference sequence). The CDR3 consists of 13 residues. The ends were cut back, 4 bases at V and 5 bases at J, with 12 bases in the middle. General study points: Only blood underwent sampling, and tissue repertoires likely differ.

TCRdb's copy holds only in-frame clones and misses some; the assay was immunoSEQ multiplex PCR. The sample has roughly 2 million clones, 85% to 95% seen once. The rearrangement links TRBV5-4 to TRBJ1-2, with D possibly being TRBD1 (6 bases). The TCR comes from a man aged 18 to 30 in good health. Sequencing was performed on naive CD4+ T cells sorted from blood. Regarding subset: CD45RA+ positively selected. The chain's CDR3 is CASSPDRQYGYTF. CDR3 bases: TGTGCCAGCAGCCCAGACAGGCAATATGGCTACACCTTC.